The 30 T cell receptor beta chains below come from one sample, sequenced in a study of cytomegalovirus exposure and HLA in healthy donors. The study ran its PCR with 60 Vbeta and 13 Jbeta primers. Repertoires were generated with immunoSEQ multiplex PCR, while TCRdb's copy carries only in-frame clones and drops some. The sample holds about 170,000 clones, around 74% seen once. Material for sequencing was PBMCs. The receptors were sampled from a female donor in good health and CMV-seronegative.

This chain joins TRBV21-1 and TRBJ2-3; TRBD2 is the table's D call, not checked against the DNA. TRBV21-1 is given as a pseudogene. The CDR3 covers 17 residues. The CDR3 loop is CASSKGRPGLSTDTQYF. The CDR3 DNA sequence: TGTGCCAGCAGCAAAGGGCGTCCGGGTTTGAGCACAGATACGCAGTATTTT.

The sample holds a few counts of this clone. The chain combines TRBV27 with TRBJ2-7; 8 bases agree with TRBD1. Trimming took 6 bases from V and 3 from J; bases not matched to a gene: 4. Germline CDR1 reads MNHEY; CDR2 reads SMNVEV (reference sequence). This CDR3 spans 13 amino acids. The CDR3 protein is CASSDRGYYEQYF. For the CDR3, the DNA is TGTGCCAGCAGCGACAGGGGTTACTACGAGCAGTACTTC.

V gene TRBV5-8 combines with J gene TRBJ1-1, with TRBD1 matching 8 bases. The CDR3 loop spans 17 amino acids. V shed 3 bases, J shed 4 bases, and the junction held 14 bases outside the gene matches. Germline V gives CDR1 SGHTS, CDR2 YDEGEE. Here the CDR3 DNA reads TGTGCCAGCAGCTCGGACAGGGTTATAACAGCCCCCACTGAAGCTTTCTTT. Its translation: CASSSDRVITAPTEAFF.

The genes are TRBV5-4 and TRBJ2-7, with a possible D match to TRBD2 (6 bases). This CDR3 region has 14 residues. V was trimmed by 4 bases and J by 4 bases, leaving 15 bases between them. Germline loops: CDR1 SGHNT, CDR2 YYREEE (reference sequence). CDR3 nucleotide sequence: TGTGCCAGCAGCCCTCCCGGGGGATGGTACGAGCAGTACTTC. Translated, it gives CASSPPGGWYEQYF.

The genes are TRBV7-3 and TRBJ2-5, with 8 positions matching TRBD2. In germline, CDR1 is SGHTA, CDR2 FQGTGA. Unmatched junction bases numbered 5, after V lost 2 bases and J lost 0 bases. The CDR3 sequence is 16 residues long. The DNA of the CDR3 is TGTGCCAGCAGCTTATCGGCGGGGGGAAACCAAGAGACCCAGTACTTC. It is translated as CASSLSAGGNQETQYF. Together with reference TRBV7-3 and TRBJ2-5, the CDR3 gives the full variable domain: GAGVSQTPSNKVTEKGKYVELRCDPISGHTALYWYRQSLGQGPEFLIYFQGTGAADDSGLPNDRFFAVRPEGSVSTLKIQRTERGDSAVYLCASSLSAGGNQETQYFGPGTRLLVL.

The rearrangement joins TRBV5-1 to TRBJ1-1, with 8 nucleotides matching TRBD1. V was pared by 7 bases and J by 3 bases, with 8 bases of the junction left unmatched. CDR3 length: 14 residues. Germline assignment: CDR1 SGHRS and CDR2 YFSETQ. The CDR3 bases are TGCGCCAGCCTAAGATCAGGGGGCGACACTGAAGCTTTCTTT. It encodes CASLRSGGDTEAFF.

V gene TRBV6-5 combines with J gene TRBJ1-6; possibly TRBD1 for D (5 bases). Trimming pared 6 bases from V and 6 bases from J, leaving 15 bases between. Per germline, CDR1 MNHEY and CDR2 SVGAGI. The CDR3 spans 15 residues. The CDR3 DNA follows: TGTGCCAGCAGCCTGGGGGGGAAACTTAATTCACCCCTCCACTTT. Its protein product is CASSLGGKLNSPLHF.

The rearrangement joins TRBV6-5 to TRBJ2-2, with 9 bases identical to TRBD1. Trimming removed 4 bases from V and 1 base from J; junction bases left unmatched: 4. The germline V gene has CDR1 MNHEY and CDR2 SVGAGI. The CDR3 is 16 residues long. Here the CDR3 DNA reads TGTGCCAGCAGTTCCGGGACAGGGTGGAACACCGGGGAGCTGTTTTTT. As protein: CASSSGTGWNTGELFF.

The chain combines TRBV5-1 with TRBJ1-2; D is possibly TRBD1 (6 bases). This CDR3 spans 12 amino acids. Germline V CDR1 and CDR2: SGHRS, YFSETQ. The germline V and J ends were trimmed by 4 bases and 4 bases, with 8 bases remaining between them. CDR3 sequence reads: CASSRDTYGYTF. The CDR3 DNA sequence: TGCGCCAGCAGCAGGGACACCTATGGCTACACCTTC.

The J gene is TRBJ1-1, the V gene TRBV10-3, with 7 bases identical to TRBD1. Germline CDR1 reads ENHRY; CDR2 reads SYGVKD. The CDR3 covers 14 residues. V was clipped by 5 bases and J by 11 bases; unmatched bases: 14. The CDR3, as DNA: TGTGCCATCAGTCTTAACTGGGACAGCCTCGGGGCTTTCTTT. Translated: CAISLNWDSLGAFF.

There are a few counts of this clone. One end of the junction fails to match germline, which may point to a read error. The V and J genes are TRBV5-6 and TRBJ1-1, with 8 bases fitting TRBD1. The CDR3 has 15 amino acids. The germline gives CDR1 SGHDT, CDR2 YYEEEE. The CDR3 region is CASSLPDRGNTEAFF. The CDR3 DNA follows: TGTGCCAGCAGCCTCCCTGACAGGGGTAACACTGAGGCTTTCTTT.

This clone was seen more than once but under ten times. The chain employs TRBV5-1 and TRBJ1-5; tentatively, D is TRBD1 (5 bases). The V gene lost 0 bases and the J gene lost 5 bases, with 12 bases spanning the gap. The germline V gene has CDR1 SGHRS and CDR2 YFSETQ. CDR3 length equals 15 residues. The CDR3: CASSLAGGAHQPQHF. In DNA form, the CDR3 reads TGCGCCAGCAGCTTGGCCGGAGGGGCCCATCAGCCCCAGCATTTT. Supplemented by reference TRBV5-1 and TRBJ1-5, the full variable domain reads KAGVTQTPRYLIKTRGQQVTLSCSPISGHRSVSWYQQTPGQGLQFLFEYFSETQRNKGNFPGRFSGRQFSNSRSEMNVSTLELGDSALYLCASSLAGGAHQPQHFGDGTRLSIL.

V usage is TRBV7-6 and J usage is TRBJ2-1, with 7 bases lining up with TRBD2. The V and J ends lost 1 base and 0 bases, in that order; junction bases with no gene match: 3. Germline V lookup: CDR1 SGHVS, CDR2 FNYEAQ. CDR3 length: 16 residues. The CDR3 nucleotides are TGTGCCAGCAGCTTAGGGAGCGGGAACTCCTACAATGAGCAGTTCTTC. Its protein is CASSLGSGNSYNEQFF. Looking up the rest from reference TRBV7-6 and TRBJ2-1 gives the full variable domain: GAGVSQSPRYKVTKRGQDVALRCDPISGHVSLYWYRQALGQGPEFLTYFNYEAQQDKSGLPNDRFSAERPEGSISTLTIQRTEQRDSAMYRCASSLGSGNSYNEQFFGPGTRLTVL.

The J gene is TRBJ2-5, the V gene TRBV27; D may be TRBD2 (6 bases). V was pared by 0 bases and J by 2 bases, with 13 bases between. Germline V gives CDR1 MNHEY, CDR2 SMNVEV (reference sequence). The CDR3 is 16 amino acids. Written as DNA, the CDR3 is TGTGCCAGCAGTTTATCCCCAGGGAGGATTCAAGAGACCCAGTACTTC. Translation gives CASSLSPGRIQETQYF.

The V and J genes are TRBV15 and TRBJ1-2; D not certain. V was shortened by 0 bases and J by 4 bases, with 12 bases between the two germline ends. CDR1 is LNHNV and CDR2 is YYDKDF in the germline V gene (reference sequence). The CDR3 covers 15 residues. The CDR3 spells CATSRDPTAVYGYTF. The CDR3 region has the DNA TGTGCCACCAGCAGAGATCCGACGGCGGTCTATGGCTACACCTTC.

The rearrangement links TRBV10-3 to TRBJ2-7; D is undetermined. Trimming left V 0 bases short and J 2 bases short, with 8 bases between. The CDR3 extends over 14 amino acids. CDR1 is ENHRY, CDR2 SYGVKD, per germline. The CDR3 nucleotides are TGTGCCATCAGTGAGTCCAGGAACCCCTACGAGCAGTACTTC. Its protein product is CAISESRNPYEQYF.

This clone occurred a few times. V usage is TRBV5-1 and J usage is TRBJ2-7; 10 positions match TRBD1. The J segment lost 2 bases and the V segment lost 4 bases, leaving 6 bases of the junction unmatched. The CDR3 length is 15 residues. Germline CDR1 is SGHRS and CDR2 is YFSETQ. This chain's CDR3 is CASSTMTGGPYEQYF. The CDR3 nucleotides are TGCGCCAGCAGCACCATGACAGGGGGCCCCTACGAGCAGTACTTC.

The chain links TRBV6-5 to TRBJ2-7, with D possibly TRBD1 on 6 matching bases. The CDR3 loop spans 14 amino acids. Germline CDR1 and CDR2: MNHEY and SVGAGI. V lost 6 bases and J 1 base, leaving 13 bases between the germline ends. The CDR3 loop is CASSQRQASYEQYF. CDR3 nucleotide sequence: TGTGCCAGCAGCCAACGACAGGCGTCCTACGAGCAGTACTTC.

The chain couples TRBV30 to TRBJ1-1; TRBD1 is a possible D gene (5 bases). The V end lost 3 bases, the J end lost 7 bases, and 18 bases lay between the germline ends. The CDR3 contains 14 residues. Germline CDR1 is GTSNPN and CDR2 is SVGIG (reference sequence). CDR3 residues: CAWSDPGPVGEAFF. Written as DNA, the CDR3 is TGTGCCTGGAGCGACCCAGGGCCGGTGGGTGAAGCTTTCTTT.

This clone was observed a single time. The same CDR3 arises from other DNA sequences in this sample as well. The rearrangement joins TRBV5-1 to TRBJ1-1, with D unclear. The length of the CDR3 is 13 residues. Germline-derived CDR1 and CDR2 are SGHRS and YFSETQ. V lost 1 base, J lost 0 bases, and 4 bases lay in between. In DNA form, the CDR3 reads TGCGCCAGCAGCTTGTATCTGAACACTGAAGCTTTCTTT. Protein sequence: CASSLYLNTEAFF.

The chain couples TRBV10-3 to TRBJ2-2; 7 nucleotides match TRBD2. V dropped 10 bases and J dropped 5; count of bases not matched to a gene: 13. CDR1 ENHRY and CDR2 SYGVKD come from the germline V gene. The CDR3 is 15 amino acids. The CDR3 DNA sequence: TGTGCCACCGCGCCCGGACTAGGCGGTACCGGGGAGCTGTTTTTT. Translation: CATAPGLGGTGELFF.

The chain couples TRBV7-6 to TRBJ2-7, with 9 positions matching TRBD1. Germline V CDR1 and CDR2: SGHVS, FNYEAQ. Trimming removed 5 bases from V and 5 bases from J; junction bases left unmatched: 10. The CDR3 has 15 residues. DNA for the CDR3: TGTGCCAGCAGCCCCAGGGAGGACAGGGGCGACGAGCAGTACTTC. It translates to CASSPREDRGDEQYF.

V gene TRBV2 combines with J gene TRBJ1-1; 9 nucleotides line up with TRBD1. With 4 bases clipped from V and 6 bases from J, the junction kept 9 bases outside the gene matches. The CDR3 loop spans 15 amino acids. Germline lookup yields CDR1 SNHLY and CDR2 FYNNEI. The CDR3 DNA follows: TGTGCCAGCAGTGTTCTGAACAGGGGGCAGGCTGAAGCTTTCTTT. The encoded protein is CASSVLNRGQAEAFF.

This clone was seen a handful of times. The gene calls are TRBV25-1 and TRBJ1-6; D uncertain. Trimming pared 4 bases from V and 15 bases from J, leaving 10 bases between. Germline values: CDR1 MGHDK, CDR2 SYGVNS. The CDR3 contains 11 residues. CDR3 residues: CASSGPRDLHF. The DNA of the CDR3 is TGTGCCAGCAGTGGTCCCCGGGACCTCCACTTT. Drawing the rest from reference TRBV25-1 and TRBJ1-6, the complete variable domain is EADIYQTPRYLVIGTGKKITLECSQTMGHDKMYWYQQDPGMELHLIHYSYGVNSTEKGDLSSESTVSRIRTEHFPLTLESARPSHTSQYLCASSGPRDLHFGNGTRLTVT.

The chain joins TRBV11-2 to TRBJ1-2, with TRBD1 matching over 10 bases. The ends lost 3 bases at V and 7 bases at J; junction bases unmatched: 5. The CDR3 sequence is 14 residues long. Germline CDR1 SGHAT, CDR2 FQNNGV. This chain's CDR3 is CASSFSGTGAGYTF. In nucleotides, the CDR3 is TGTGCCAGCAGCTTTTCCGGGACAGGGGCTGGCTACACCTTC.

The rearrangement links TRBV6-5 to TRBJ2-7, with D possibly TRBD1 on 5 matching bases. The V gene lost 0 bases and the J gene lost 4 bases, with 13 bases spanning the gap. Germline CDR1 is MNHEY and CDR2 is SVGAGI. The CDR3 loop spans 15 amino acids. The CDR3 region is CASSYSGQGMYEQYF. CDR3 DNA: TGTGCCAGCAGTTACTCGGGGCAGGGAATGTACGAGCAGTACTTC.

This clone was seen more than once but under ten times. The rearrangement links TRBV6-4 to TRBJ2-1; 7 bases fit TRBD1. V was pared by 0 bases and J by 7 bases, with 0 bases of the junction left unmatched. Germline lookup yields CDR1 MRHNA and CDR2 SNTAGT. The CDR3 is 13 residues long. CDR3 nucleotide sequence: TGTGCCAGCAGTGACTCGGACAGGAATGAGCAGTTCTTC. This gives the protein CASSDSDRNEQFF.

The chain employs TRBV5-1 and TRBJ2-2; 10 bases line up with TRBD1. CDR3 size: 16 residues. The germline gives CDR1 SGHRS, CDR2 YFSETQ. V lost 4 bases, J lost 9 bases, and 12 bases stayed unmatched. In DNA form, the CDR3 reads TGCGCCAGCAGCCGAGCGACAGGGGGCGCGAAGAGGGAGCTGTTTTTT. Translation: CASSRATGGAKRELFF.

This clone occurred once. The chain is built from TRBV15 and TRBJ2-1, with 8 bases aligning to TRBD1. The CDR3 totals 16 residues. Germline-derived CDR1 and CDR2 are LNHNV and YYDKDF (reference sequence). V lost 1 base and J lost 0; bases outside the gene matches: 2. The CDR3 DNA follows: TGTGCCACCAGCAGAGGGACAGGGAGCTCCTACAATGAGCAGTTCTTC. This gives the protein CATSRGTGSSYNEQFF.

The chain uses TRBV6-1 and TRBJ1-4; D gene uncertain. V gave up 6 bases and J gave up 4 bases, with 12 bases separating them. Germline loops: CDR1 MNHNS, CDR2 SASEGT. The CDR3 is 14 residues long. The CDR3: CASSVGLNNEKLFF. The CDR3 bases are TGTGCCAGCAGCGTCGGACTGAATAATGAAAAACTGTTTTTT.